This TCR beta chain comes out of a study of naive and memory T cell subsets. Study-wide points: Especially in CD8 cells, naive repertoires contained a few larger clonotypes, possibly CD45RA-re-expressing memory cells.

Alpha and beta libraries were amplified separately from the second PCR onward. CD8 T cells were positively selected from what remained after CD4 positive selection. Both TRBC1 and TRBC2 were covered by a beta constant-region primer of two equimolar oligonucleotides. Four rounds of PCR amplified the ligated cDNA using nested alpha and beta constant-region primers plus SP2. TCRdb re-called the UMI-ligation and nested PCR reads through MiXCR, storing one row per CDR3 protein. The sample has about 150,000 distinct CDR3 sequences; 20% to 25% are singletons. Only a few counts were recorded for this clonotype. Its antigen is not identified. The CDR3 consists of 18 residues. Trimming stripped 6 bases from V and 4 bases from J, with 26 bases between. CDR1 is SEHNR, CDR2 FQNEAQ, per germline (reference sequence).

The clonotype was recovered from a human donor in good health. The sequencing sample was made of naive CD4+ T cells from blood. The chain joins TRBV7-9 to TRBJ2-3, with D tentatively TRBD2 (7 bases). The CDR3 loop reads CASSPSLRFGGRADTQYF. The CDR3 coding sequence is TGTGCCAGCAGTCCGAGCTTACGATTCGGGGGGCGGGCAGATACGCAGTATTTT.